This section outlines one T cell receptor beta chain sequence together with its context. This clonotype is a singleton in its sample. There is no known antigen for this receptor. The input lacks base qualities; no much larger clone sits a single base away. One read represents weak support. Spanning cysteine to phenylalanine, the CDR3 consists of 15 amino acids. Only the CDR3 part of the read is kept: 45 bases, read in frame from the first base. V is reduced by 3 bases and J by 0 bases, leaving a spacing of 12 bases between them. The germline V gene gives CDR1 as SNHLY and CDR2 as FYNNEI. Profiling of TCR beta VDJ combinations and CDR3 sequences used genomic DNA as the template. TCR repertoire sequencing was run on an Illumina HiSeq 2000. From the authors' description of their analysis: Repertoires were assessed using TRBV/TRBJ rearrangement plots, CDR3 size and DJ length profiles, and Simpson's diversity index. The most abundant DNA sequence in the deep sequencing data was defined as the immunodominant clone. CDR3 amino acid sequences were checked for sharing between subjects and were compared against published repertoires and the VDJdb database. TCRdb itself trimmed the public reads at Q25 with fastp, ran MiXCR and retained productive beta chains. When rows share a CDR3 protein, they turn into one entry using the most common DNA and genes. What appears here as the V and J calls and clone size reflects TCRdb's work, not the paper's. This sample gives 150,000 or so distinct CDR3 sequences in total; about 45% of them show up just once. In total, the top ten clones hold about 1% of the sample.

Expansion of CD8+CD57+ cells had been shown by flow cytometry in the patients chosen for sequencing. Every patient had a diagnosis of severe acquired aplastic anemia based on International Study of Aplastic Anemia and Agranulocytosis and Camitta criteria. No patient had received any therapy when blood was sampled. TCR repertoires of sorted CD4+ and CD8+ blood T cells from severe aplastic anemia patients and healthy subjects were deep-sequenced in the study. In the USA, patient enrollment took place under clinicaltrials.gov protocols 00001620, 01623167, 00001397, 00071045, 00081523 and 00961064. Ficoll-Paque density gradient centrifugation was used to isolate peripheral blood mononuclear cells. Before DNA was extracted, CD4+ and CD8+ T cells were sorted using either FACS or magnetic beads. The data were taken from a study of CD8+CD57+ T cells in acquired aplastic anemia (dated by TCRdb to between 2017 and 2018). Study-wide context: On average, sorted CD4+ and CD8+ cells yielded around 3.1 ug of extracted DNA, with a range of 0.2 to 27.4 ug. CD8+CD57+ expansion was defined as frequency above the mean frequency observed in healthy subjects.

The investigation overall reported the following: Twenty-nine CD8+ CDR3 sequences were found in both patients and controls but appeared to be highly expressed in patients and within the immunodominant clones of the patients. CD8+ Simpson's diversity did not differ significantly between patients and healthy controls (P=0.060).

What was sequenced was sorted CD4+, CD8+, or CD8+CD57+ T cells (not recorded which) from PBMCs. The clonotype originates from a human donor with aplastic anemia. The receptor chain draws on TRBV2 and TRBJ2-7; no D gene call is confident. The sequenced DNA: TGTGCCAGCAGTGACCGGACGGTGAGCTCCTACGAGCAGTACTTC. Translation gives CASSDRTVSSYEQYF.